This T cell receptor beta chain appears in the sequencing data of a study of blood T cell repertoires in COVID-19. This CDR3 is built from 12 residues. In germline, CDR1 is SGHNT, CDR2 YYREEE (reference sequence). Trimming removed 3 bases from V and 8 bases from J, with 8 bases in between. The assay was immunoSEQ multiplex PCR, and TCRdb's table has in-frame clones only and misses some. There are more than 80,000 clones in the sample; 75% to 90% occur only once, and approximately 1.5% lies in the top ten. This rearrangement joins TRBV5-4 to TRBJ1-4; D possibly corresponds to TRBD1 (5 bases). The sequence came from a human donor with active COVID-19. The donor label of this sample is uncertain. What was sequenced was peripheral blood. The CDR3 loop is CASSSSGEKLFF. In nucleotides, the CDR3 is TGTGCCAGCAGCTCCTCAGGGGAAAAACTGTTTTTT.